This T cell receptor (beta chain) was profiled in a study of cytomegalovirus exposure and HLA in healthy donors. CDR3 length: 14 residues. Germline V gene lookup returns CDR1 SGHNT and CDR2 YYREEE (reference sequence). Trimming stripped 7 bases from V and 6 bases from J, with 19 bases between. The PCR was carried out with 60 Vbeta primers and 13 Jbeta primers. The method was immunoSEQ multiplex PCR; TCRdb's version includes in-frame clones alone and lacks a portion of them. The table has about 190,000 clones, more than 80% seen once. Sequences were obtained from PBMCs. The rearrangement links TRBV5-4 to TRBJ1-2; weak D call: TRBD1 (6 bases). The TCR originated in a male donor in good health and CMV-seronegative. The CDR3 loop reads CASAFNLQGDGYTF. The CDR3 DNA sequence: TGTGCCAGCGCATTTAATTTACAGGGAGATGGCTACACCTTC.